The rows below give T cell receptor beta chains drawn from one sample of a study of blood T cell repertoires in COVID-19. TCRdb's copy holds only in-frame clones and misses some; the assay was immunoSEQ multiplex PCR. The sample shows hundreds of thousands of clones, 85% to 90% of them seen only once. The specimen was PBMCs or T cells enriched from blood (not recorded which). These receptors originate from a young man who had recovered from COVID-19. CDR3s include the opening cysteine and the closing phenylalanine or tryptophan. D genes are given only for firm matches. For some rows the clone size is stated as once, few or many, or as a class when expanded; others skip it.

V gene: TRBV30; CDR3 length: 16; J gene: TRBJ1-5; D gene: TRBD1; clone size: -; CDR3 DNA: TGTGCCTGGAGAACCCCAGGGACAGGGGGCAATCAGCCCCAGCATTTT; CDR3 protein: CAWRTPGTGGNQPQHF
V gene: TRBV5-5; CDR3 length: 15; J gene: TRBJ2-1; D gene: TRBD2; clone size: -; CDR3 DNA: TGTGCCAGCAGCTTCGGCGGGAGCTCCTACAATGAGCAGTTCTTC; CDR3 protein: CASSFGGSSYNEQFF
V gene: TRBV6-5; CDR3 length: 13; J gene: TRBJ1-1; D gene: -; clone size: -; CDR3 DNA: TGTGCCAGCAGTTACCCAGGCCACACTGAAGCTTTCTTT; CDR3 protein: CASSYPGHTEAFF
V gene: TRBV9; CDR3 length: 16; J gene: TRBJ2-2; D gene: TRBD2; clone size: -; CDR3 DNA: TGTGCCAGCACGGGTAGCGGGAGCCTTGGCGCCGGGGAGCTGTTTTTT; CDR3 protein: CASTGSGSLGAGELFF
V gene: TRBV24-1; CDR3 length: 15; J gene: TRBJ2-1; D gene: TRBD1; clone size: -; CDR3 DNA: TGTGCCACCACGGACAGGACTCTTGAGGGTAATGAGCAGTTCTTC; CDR3 protein: CATTDRTLEGNEQFF
V gene: TRBV5-5; CDR3 length: 19; J gene: TRBJ1-2; D gene: TRBD1; clone size: -; CDR3 DNA: TGTGCCAGCAGCTCTAAGAGGGGACAGGGGAAGGGCACGAGGTATGGCTACACCTTC; CDR3 protein: CASSSKRGQGKGTRYGYTF
V gene: TRBV6-5; CDR3 length: 13; J gene: TRBJ1-2; D gene: -; clone size: -; CDR3 DNA: TGTGCCAGCAGGATCACAGGTGTCTATGGCTACACCTTC; CDR3 protein: CASRITGVYGYTF
V gene: TRBV7-2; CDR3 length: 14; J gene: TRBJ2-5; D gene: -; clone size: -; CDR3 DNA: TGTGCCAGCACAACACGGGTGGGCCAAGAGACCCAGTACTTC; CDR3 protein: CASTTRVGQETQYF
V gene: TRBV27; CDR3 length: 13; J gene: TRBJ2-7; D gene: TRBD2; clone size: -; CDR3 DNA: TGTGCCAGCAGCGGGGGGTCAGACTACGAGCAGTACTTC; CDR3 protein: CASSGGSDYEQYF
V gene: TRBV5-5; CDR3 length: 15; J gene: TRBJ1-4; D gene: TRBD1; clone size: -; CDR3 DNA: TGTGCCAGCACCGGGACAGGAGGGGGTAATGAAAAACTGTTTTTT; CDR3 protein: CASTGTGGGNEKLFF
V gene: TRBV7-9; CDR3 length: 10; J gene: TRBJ2-1; D gene: -; clone size: -; CDR3 DNA: TGTGCCGCGTCTGGTGTGGAGCAGTTCTTC; CDR3 protein: CAASGVEQFF
V gene: TRBV3-1/TRBV3-2; CDR3 length: 16; J gene: TRBJ2-5; D gene: TRBD2; clone size: -; CDR3 DNA: TGTGCCAGCAGCCAAGGGAGACGGGAGGCGGGGGAGACCCAGTACTTC; CDR3 protein: CASSQGRREAGETQYF
V gene: TRBV7-9; CDR3 length: 18; J gene: TRBJ2-7; D gene: TRBD1; clone size: few; CDR3 DNA: TGTGCCAGCAGCCCAAGCACGGGACAGGGGAGGTCGTCCTACGAGCAGTACTTC; CDR3 protein: CASSPSTGQGRSSYEQYF
V gene: TRBV30; CDR3 length: 13; J gene: TRBJ1-2; D gene: -; clone size: -; CDR3 DNA: TGTGCCTGGAGGGGGCCGGGCGTCTATGGCTACACCTTC; CDR3 protein: CAWRGPGVYGYTF
V gene: TRBV19; CDR3 length: 17; J gene: TRBJ2-3; D gene: TRBD2; clone size: -; CDR3 DNA: TGTGCCAGTAGTCCTTCCCCTAGCGGGACTAGCACAGATACGCAGTATTTT; CDR3 protein: CASSPSPSGTSTDTQYF
V gene: TRBV10-1; CDR3 length: 15; J gene: TRBJ2-3; D gene: TRBD2; clone size: -; CDR3 DNA: TGCGCCAGCAGTGAGCGGACTAGCGGCACAGATACGCAGTATTTT; CDR3 protein: CASSERTSGTDTQYF
V gene: TRBV3-1/TRBV3-2; CDR3 length: 13; J gene: TRBJ1-2; D gene: -; clone size: -; CDR3 DNA: TGTGCCAGCAGCGACCGACAGCCCTATGGCTACACCTTC; CDR3 protein: CASSDRQPYGYTF
V gene: TRBV5-1; CDR3 length: 18; J gene: TRBJ2-7; D gene: TRBD2; clone size: -; CDR3 DNA: TGCGCCAGCAGCTTGGCCAGTTTGGCTAGCGGGGTAACCTACGAGCAGTACTTC; CDR3 protein: CASSLASLASGVTYEQYF
V gene: TRBV29-1; CDR3 length: 12; J gene: TRBJ1-4; D gene: -; clone size: -; CDR3 DNA: TGCAGCGTCACAGGGAGTAATGAAAAACTGTTTTTT; CDR3 protein: CSVTGSNEKLFF
V gene: TRBV27; CDR3 length: 12; J gene: TRBJ2-1; D gene: -; clone size: -; CDR3 DNA: TGTGCCAGCAGTATACAGGGCGATGAGCAGTTCTTC; CDR3 protein: CASSIQGDEQFF
V gene: TRBV29-1; CDR3 length: 13; J gene: TRBJ2-2; D gene: -; clone size: -; CDR3 DNA: TGCAGCGTTGGAAGCGGGAACACCGGGGAGCTGTTTTTT; CDR3 protein: CSVGSGNTGELFF
V gene: TRBV11-3; CDR3 length: 16; J gene: TRBJ2-3; D gene: TRBD2; clone size: -; CDR3 DNA: TGTGCCAGCAGCTTATGGAGCGGGGAGGGCACAGATACGCAGTATTTT; CDR3 protein: CASSLWSGEGTDTQYF
V gene: TRBV9; CDR3 length: 16; J gene: TRBJ2-2; D gene: TRBD2; clone size: -; CDR3 DNA: TGTGCCAGCAGCGTAGTGCCTAGCGGGAGTCCCGGGGAGCTGTTTTTT; CDR3 protein: CASSVVPSGSPGELFF
V gene: TRBV5-1; CDR3 length: 16; J gene: TRBJ1-4; D gene: -; clone size: -; CDR3 DNA: TGCGCCAGCAGCTTGGAGGGGGGGAAGGCTAATGAAAAACTGTTTTTT; CDR3 protein: CASSLEGGKANEKLFF
V gene: TRBV5-4; CDR3 length: 12; J gene: TRBJ2-7; D gene: -; clone size: -; CDR3 DNA: TGTGCCAGCAGCCGAGGAGGGGTGGGGCAGTACTTC; CDR3 protein: CASSRGGVGQYF
V gene: TRBV6-4; CDR3 length: 17; J gene: TRBJ2-3; D gene: TRBD2; clone size: few; CDR3 DNA: TGTGCCAGCAGTGACTCGAAACTAGCGGGACAGGTGGATACGCAGTATTTT; CDR3 protein: CASSDSKLAGQVDTQYF
V gene: TRBV7-2; CDR3 length: 14; J gene: TRBJ1-2; D gene: -; clone size: -; CDR3 DNA: TGTGCCAGCAGCTCCCCACAGGGCCGCTATGGCTACACCTTC; CDR3 protein: CASSSPQGRYGYTF
V gene: TRBV30; CDR3 length: 15; J gene: TRBJ2-3; D gene: TRBD2; clone size: -; CDR3 DNA: TGTGCCTGGAGTGTGGGGGGGTTTTACACAGATACGCAGTATTTT; CDR3 protein: CAWSVGGFYTDTQYF
V gene: TRBV5-6; CDR3 length: 17; J gene: TRBJ2-3; D gene: TRBD2; clone size: -; CDR3 DNA: TGTGCCAGCAGCTCTCCTGAAGTAGCGGGGGGCACAGATACGCAGTATTTT; CDR3 protein: CASSSPEVAGGTDTQYF
V gene: TRBV4-2; CDR3 length: 18; J gene: TRBJ1-4; D gene: TRBD1; clone size: -; CDR3 DNA: TGTGCCAGCAGCCAAGGGGTGGGACAGGGGGCGGTGAATGAAAAACTGTTTTTT; CDR3 protein: CASSQGVGQGAVNEKLFF
V gene: TRBV19; CDR3 length: 16; J gene: TRBJ1-5; D gene: -; clone size: -; CDR3 DNA: TGTGCCAGTAGCCAAACTCCGGGAAATAGCAATCAGCCCCAGCATTTT; CDR3 protein: CASSQTPGNSNQPQHF
V gene: TRBV28; CDR3 length: 15; J gene: TRBJ2-1; D gene: TRBD2; clone size: -; CDR3 DNA: TGTGCCAGCAGTTTTGGCGGGAGTACTTACAATGAGCAGTTCTTC; CDR3 protein: CASSFGGSTYNEQFF
V gene: TRBV29-1; CDR3 length: 13; J gene: TRBJ1-5; D gene: TRBD1; clone size: -; CDR3 DNA: TGCAGCGTTCCCGGGACAGGGGCTCAGCCCCAGCATTTT; CDR3 protein: CSVPGTGAQPQHF
V gene: TRBV14; CDR3 length: 14; J gene: TRBJ1-1; D gene: -; clone size: -; CDR3 DNA: TGTGCCAGCAGCCTTGCAGGGATGAACACTGAAGCTTTCTTT; CDR3 protein: CASSLAGMNTEAFF
V gene: TRBV18; CDR3 length: 19; J gene: TRBJ1-1; D gene: -; clone size: -; CDR3 DNA: TGTGCCAGCTCACCCCGGGAACGTTCAGGGAGGAAAAGGGGCACTGAAGCTTTCTTT; CDR3 protein: CASSPRERSGRKRGTEAFF
V gene: TRBV3-1/TRBV3-2; CDR3 length: 13; J gene: TRBJ2-7; D gene: -; clone size: few; CDR3 DNA: TGTGCCAGCAGCCGAGGAGGATCCTACGAGCAGTACTTC; CDR3 protein: CASSRGGSYEQYF
V gene: TRBV7-9; CDR3 length: 13; J gene: TRBJ1-2; D gene: TRBD1; clone size: -; CDR3 DNA: TGTGCCAGCAGCCCTGACAGGGACTATGGCTACACCTTC; CDR3 protein: CASSPDRDYGYTF
V gene: TRBV14; CDR3 length: 15; J gene: TRBJ2-3; D gene: -; clone size: -; CDR3 DNA: TGTGCCAGCAGCTCCTTTCGGGGGAACACAGATACGCAGTATTTT; CDR3 protein: CASSSFRGNTDTQYF
V gene: TRBV27; CDR3 length: 15; J gene: TRBJ1-6; D gene: TRBD1; clone size: -; CDR3 DNA: TGTGCCAGCAGCACTTCGACAGGGAGAGAATCACCCCTCCACTTT; CDR3 protein: CASSTSTGRESPLHF
V gene: TRBV5-4; CDR3 length: 15; J gene: TRBJ2-7; D gene: -; clone size: -; CDR3 DNA: TGTGCCAGCAGCAACCGGGCGGGCTGGAAGTCCGAGCAGTACTTC; CDR3 protein: CASSNRAGWKSEQYF
V gene: TRBV5-1; CDR3 length: 18; J gene: TRBJ1-4; D gene: TRBD1; clone size: few; CDR3 DNA: TGCGCCAGCAGACCGGGACAGGGATACCGAGCAACTAATGAAAAACTGTTTTTT; CDR3 protein: CASRPGQGYRATNEKLFF
V gene: TRBV6-5; CDR3 length: 15; J gene: TRBJ2-7; D gene: TRBD1; clone size: -; CDR3 DNA: TGTGCCAGCAAGAGGGAGACGAGGGGGCGGTACGAGCAGTACTTC; CDR3 protein: CASKRETRGRYEQYF
V gene: TRBV18; CDR3 length: 14; J gene: TRBJ2-2; D gene: -; clone size: -; CDR3 DNA: TGTGCCAGCTCACCTCGACAGAATACCGGGGAGCTGTTTTTT; CDR3 protein: CASSPRQNTGELFF
V gene: TRBV5-1; CDR3 length: 15; J gene: TRBJ2-7; D gene: -; clone size: -; CDR3 DNA: TGCGCCAGCAGCTTGGGGGGACTGAACTCCTACGAGCAGTACTTC; CDR3 protein: CASSLGGLNSYEQYF
V gene: TRBV7-2; CDR3 length: 13; J gene: TRBJ1-6; D gene: -; clone size: -; CDR3 DNA: TGTGCCAGCAGCACTTCCCCCCCCTCACCCCTCCACTTT; CDR3 protein: CASSTSPPSPLHF
V gene: TRBV19; CDR3 length: 15; J gene: TRBJ1-5; D gene: -; clone size: -; CDR3 DNA: TGTGCCAGTAGCCTTCGGGGGAGTAGCAATCAGCCCCAGCATTTT; CDR3 protein: CASSLRGSSNQPQHF
V gene: TRBV19; CDR3 length: 14; J gene: TRBJ2-7; D gene: TRBD1; clone size: -; CDR3 DNA: TGTGCCAGTAGTATAGGGGACAGAGGCTACGAGCAGTACTTC; CDR3 protein: CASSIGDRGYEQYF
V gene: TRBV25-1; CDR3 length: 15; J gene: TRBJ1-1; D gene: TRBD1; clone size: once; CDR3 DNA: TGTGCCAGCAGTGCCGGACAGGTACTGAACACTGAAGCTTTCTTT; CDR3 protein: CASSAGQVLNTEAFF
V gene: TRBV5-1; CDR3 length: 15; J gene: TRBJ1-2; D gene: -; clone size: -; CDR3 DNA: TGCGCCAGCAGCTTGGGACAGAACCCTAACTATGGCTACACCTTC; CDR3 protein: CASSLGQNPNYGYTF
V gene: TRBV3-1/TRBV3-2; CDR3 length: 14; J gene: TRBJ1-2; D gene: -; clone size: -; CDR3 DNA: TGTGCCAGCAGCCAAGAAGCAGGGGCCTATGGCTACACCTTC; CDR3 protein: CASSQEAGAYGYTF
V gene: TRBV18; CDR3 length: 14; J gene: TRBJ2-7; D gene: -; clone size: -; CDR3 DNA: TGTGCCAGCTCACCAGGTGCCAGGGTTGGGTCGCAGTACTTC; CDR3 protein: CASSPGARVGSQYF
V gene: TRBV5-1; CDR3 length: 15; J gene: TRBJ1-6; D gene: TRBD1; clone size: -; CDR3 DNA: TGCGCCAGCAGCTTGGGACAGGGGGATAATTCACCCCTCCACTTT; CDR3 protein: CASSLGQGDNSPLHF
V gene: TRBV18; CDR3 length: 18; J gene: TRBJ1-1; D gene: TRBD1; clone size: -; CDR3 DNA: TGTGCCAGCTCACCATCAGTACCGACAGGGGGATATTTCGCTGAAGCTTTCTTT; CDR3 protein: CASSPSVPTGGYFAEAFF